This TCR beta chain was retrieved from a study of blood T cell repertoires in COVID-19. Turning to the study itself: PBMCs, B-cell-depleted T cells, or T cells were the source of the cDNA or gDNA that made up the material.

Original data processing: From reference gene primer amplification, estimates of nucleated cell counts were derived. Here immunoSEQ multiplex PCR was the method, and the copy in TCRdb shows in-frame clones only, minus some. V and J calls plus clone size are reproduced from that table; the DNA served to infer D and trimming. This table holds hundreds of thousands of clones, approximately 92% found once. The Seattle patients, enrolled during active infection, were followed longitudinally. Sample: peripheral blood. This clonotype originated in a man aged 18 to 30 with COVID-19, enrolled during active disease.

This chain's CDR3 is CASSLVGTGLHGYTF. Written as DNA, the CDR3 is TGTGCCAGCAGCTTGGTAGGGACAGGTCTCCATGGCTACACCTTC. V and J are TRBV5-4 and TRBJ1-2, with TRBD1 matching over 8 bases. CDR3 length equals 15 residues. Germline trimming cut 0 bases from V and 6 bases from J; bases unmatched to any gene: 7. The V gene's germline CDR1 is SGHNT and CDR2 YYREEE (reference sequence).